The rows below give T cell receptor beta chains drawn from one sample of a study of naive and memory T cell subsets. MiXCR was run by TCRdb on the UMI-ligation and nested PCR reads, yielding one entry per CDR3 protein. The sample lists around 110,000 distinct CDR3 sequences, approximately 37% occurring once. The sample consisted of central memory CD4+ T cells from blood. These receptor sequences come from a human donor in good health. CDR3s include the opening cysteine and the closing phenylalanine or tryptophan. D genes are given only for firm matches. Clone size is stated in some rows and not others, as once, few, many or a class when expanded.

j_call | v_call | d_call | clone_size | cdr3_aa | cdr3_nt
TRBJ1-3 | TRBV27 | TRBD1 | - | CASSRIPQGSGNTIYF | TGTGCCAGCAGTAGAATCCCACAGGGGAGTGGAAACACCATATATTTT
TRBJ2-1 | TRBV24-1 | - | - | CATSAGTKSSYNERFF | TGTGCCACCAGTGCCGGGACAAAAAGCTCCTACAATGAGCGGTTCTTC
TRBJ1-2 | TRBV15 | - | once | CATSRDVGEGYTF | TGTGCCACCAGCAGAGATGTCGGGGAGGGCTACACCTTC
TRBJ2-1 | TRBV18 | TRBD1 | - | CASSRDRVHNEQFF | TGTGCCAGCTCACGGGACAGGGTCCACAATGAGCAGTTCTTC
TRBJ2-5 | TRBV5-1 | TRBD2 | - | CASSLREGTREETQYF | TGCGCCAGCAGCTTGCGGGAGGGTACGAGAGAAGAGACCCAGTACTTC
TRBJ2-3 | TRBV18 | TRBD1 | few | CASRSGTGSTDTQYF | TGTGCCAGCCGAAGCGGGACAGGGAGCACAGATACGCAGTATTTT
TRBJ2-7 | TRBV2 | - | - | CASSDWAQGSPYEQYF | TGTGCCAGCAGTGACTGGGCACAGGGAAGTCCCTACGAGCAGTACTTC
TRBJ2-5 | TRBV27 | TRBD2 | - | CASSIHASGRGETQYF | TGTGCCAGCAGCATCCACGCTAGCGGGAGAGGAGAGACCCAGTACTTC
TRBJ1-5 | TRBV20-1 | - | few | CSARDTRGNQPQHF | TGCAGTGCTAGAGATACTCGGGGCAATCAGCCCCAGCATTTT
TRBJ2-1 | TRBV6-1 | TRBD2 | - | CASSEPSREGGF | TGTGCCAGCAGTGAACCTTCGCGGGAGGGGGGGTTC
TRBJ2-1 | TRBV7-8 | TRBD1 | many | CASSPQTGLIEHEQFF | TGTGCCAGCAGCCCTCAGACAGGGCTTATCGAGCATGAGCAGTTCTTC
TRBJ2-2 | TRBV25-1 | - | few | CASSEARARNTGELFF | TGTGCCAGCAGTGAGGCCAGGGCTCGGAACACCGGGGAGCTGTTTTTT
TRBJ2-1 | TRBV6-1 | - | many | CASSEWLGGLYNEQFF | TGTGCCAGCAGTGAATGGTTGGGCGGACTCTACAATGAGCAGTTCTTC
TRBJ2-4 | TRBV6-1 | - | - | CASSETNIQYF | TGTGCCAGCAGTGAAACAAACATTCAGTACTTC
TRBJ1-2 | TRBV6-2/TRBV6-3 | - | - | CASSFGRYGYTF | TGTGCCAGCAGTTTTGGACGTTATGGCTACACCTTC
TRBJ2-7 | TRBV2 | TRBD1 | many | CASKPGQGNHEQYF | TGTGCCAGCAAACCGGGACAGGGTAACCACGAGCAGTACTTC
TRBJ1-5 | TRBV7-8 | TRBD1 | - | CASSLKTTGGGNQPQHF | TGTGCCAGCAGCTTAAAGACGACAGGGGGAGGCAATCAGCCCCAGCATTTT
TRBJ1-1 | TRBV28 | TRBD1 | few | CASSSPQWTGRTDTEAFF | TGTGCCAGCAGTTCTCCCCAGTGGACAGGTCGAACAGACACTGAAGCTTTCTTT
TRBJ1-2 | TRBV3-1 | - | - | CASSPSGVYGYTF | TGTGCCAGCAGCCCGTCAGGGGTCTATGGCTACACCTTC
TRBJ2-1 | TRBV3-1 | TRBD2 | - | CASEKGGVSNEQFF | TGTGCCAGCGAAAAGGGAGGGGTTAGCAATGAGCAGTTCTTC
TRBJ2-7 | TRBV4-3 | - | few | CASSRNQGYEQYF | TGCGCCAGCAGCCGCAACCAGGGTTACGAGCAGTACTTC
TRBJ1-6 | TRBV7-9 | - | - | CASSHDRYNSPLHF | TGTGCCAGCAGCCACGACAGATATAATTCACCCCTCCACTTT
TRBJ1-6 | TRBV20-1 | TRBD1 | few | CSANRDRGNSPLHF | TGCAGTGCCAACCGGGACAGGGGTAATTCACCCCTCCACTTT
TRBJ2-3 | TRBV20-1 | - | - | CLPGRAAPTDTQYF | TGCCTTCCGGGAAGGGCTGCCCCCACAGATACGCAGTATTTT
TRBJ2-1 | TRBV6-1 | - | few | CASSGQLSHEQFF | TGTGCCAGCAGTGGCCAACTGAGCCATGAGCAGTTCTTC
TRBJ2-7 | TRBV9 | - | - | CASSVGRGTTSEQYF | TGTGCCAGCAGCGTAGGCAGGGGGACGACTAGCGAGCAGTACTTC
TRBJ2-5 | TRBV6-5 | - | - | CASSYRGETQYF | TGTGCCAGCAGTTACCGAGGGGAGACCCAGTACTTC
TRBJ2-4 | TRBV29-1 | - | - | CSVETSGVNAKNIQYF | TGCAGCGTTGAAACATCAGGGGTCAATGCCAAAAACATTCAGTACTTC
TRBJ2-3 | TRBV27 | - | - | CASSLVRRGPDTQYF | TGTGCCAGCAGTTTAGTGCGGAGGGGTCCAGATACGCAGTATTTT
TRBJ2-7 | TRBV6-1 | - | - | CASSAVRASYEQYF | TGTGCCAGCAGTGCCGTCCGGGCCTCCTACGAGCAGTACTTC
TRBJ2-1 | TRBV5-4 | TRBD2 | few | CASSLAGTFYNEQFF | TGTGCCAGCAGCCTAGCGGGAACTTTCTACAATGAGCAGTTCTTC
TRBJ2-7 | TRBV3-1 | TRBD1 | few | CASSQTGQSYEQYF | TGTGCCAGCAGCCAAACGGGACAGAGCTACGAGCAGTACTTC
TRBJ1-5 | TRBV18 | - | few | CASSPGTSDSNQPQHF | TGTGCCAGCTCACCAGGGACGTCTGATAGCAATCAGCCCCAGCATTTT
TRBJ2-3 | TRBV18 | TRBD1 | few | CASSPRVRGRDTQYF | TGTGCCAGCTCACCACGAGTCAGGGGGCGAGATACGCAGTATTTT
TRBJ2-7 | TRBV3-1 | - | many | CASSPPGLYEQYF | TGTGCCAGCAGCCCGCCGGGACTCTACGAGCAGTACTTC
TRBJ2-3 | TRBV28 | - | many | CASSLPGWDTQYF | TGTGCCAGCAGTTTGCCCGGTTGGGATACGCAGTATTTT
TRBJ2-1 | TRBV5-4 | - | - | CASSSPAFGVRNYNEQFF | TGTGCCAGCAGCTCCCCGGCGTTCGGCGTGAGGAACTACAATGAGCAGTTCTTC
TRBJ2-2 | TRBV7-6 | TRBD2 | - | CASSPEGGIMGELFF | TGTGCCAGCAGCCCCGAGGGAGGGATTATGGGGGAGCTGTTTTTT
TRBJ2-7 | TRBV7-2 | TRBD2 | - | CASSDGLADEQYF | TGTGCCAGCAGCGACGGACTAGCGGACGAGCAGTACTTC
TRBJ1-4 | TRBV4-1 | - | few | CASTKRQVYNEKLFF | TGCGCCAGCACCAAACGACAGGTCTATAATGAAAAACTGTTTTTT
TRBJ2-3 | TRBV9 | TRBD1 | many | CASSVGQSSTDTQYF | TGTGCCAGCAGCGTGGGACAGTCAAGCACAGATACGCAGTATTTT
TRBJ2-3 | TRBV7-9 | - | - | CASSLSRNTDTQYF | TGTGCCAGCAGCTTATCCAGGAACACAGATACGCAGTATTTT
TRBJ2-4 | TRBV3-1 | - | - | CASIDSSLAKNIQYF | TGTGCCAGCATCGACAGTTCTCTAGCCAAAAACATTCAGTACTTC
TRBJ2-7 | TRBV7-2 | TRBD2 | few | CASSLSGLAGDEQYF | TGTGCCAGCAGCTTATCGGGACTAGCGGGAGACGAGCAGTACTTC
TRBJ2-3 | TRBV7-8 | - | - | CASSKIRGNTQYF | TGTGCCAGCAGCAAAATTCGGGGCAATACGCAGTATTTT
TRBJ1-6 | TRBV6-5 | - | - | CASSLTGRGSPLHF | TGTGCCAGCAGTTTGACGGGGAGAGGTTCACCCCTCCACTTT
TRBJ2-7 | TRBV19 | - | few | CASSINTYEQYF | TGTGCCAGTAGTATCAACACCTACGAGCAGTACTTC
TRBJ1-6 | TRBV4-1 | - | few | CASSPNPTGNQDSPLHF | TGCGCCAGCAGCCCCAATCCCACAGGCAATCAGGATTCACCCCTCCACTTT